Below are 15 T cell receptor beta chains sequenced from a single sample in a study of T cell responses to AZD1222 COVID-19 vaccine. Using immunoSEQ multiplex PCR, the repertoire was profiled, and TCRdb retains in-frame clones only, with some absent. The data contain about 130,000 clones, 75% to 95% of them seen just once; the ten biggest clones take up roughly 7.2%. This specimen consisted of peripheral blood, obtained on day 0 of AZD1222 vaccination. The receptor source for this set is an adult in good health.

V gene TRBV24-1 combines with J gene TRBJ2-2, with D maybe TRBD2 (5 bases). In germline, CDR1 is KGHDR, CDR2 SFDVKD. Trimming removed 2 bases from V and 13 bases from J, with 16 bases in between. This CDR3 has 14 amino acids. For the CDR3, the DNA is TGTGCCACCAGTGATTCCCAGCGGAGAAGAACGCTGTTTTTT. Its translation: CATSDSQRRRTLFF.

The J gene is TRBJ1-1, the V gene TRBV6-5; perhaps TRBD1 as D (5 bases). V lost 2 bases, J lost 4 bases, and 11 bases lay in between. Germline CDR1 is MNHEY and CDR2 is SVGAGI. The CDR3 covers 14 residues. The CDR3 DNA reads as TGTGCCAGCAGTTACAGCCGGGGGGGCACTGAAGCTTTCTTT. Its translation: CASSYSRGGTEAFF.

This chain connects TRBV19 to TRBJ1-1; no clear D. Between the trimmed V and J ends, which lost 1 base and 0 bases, there was a span of 9 bases. Germline CDR1 and CDR2: LNHDA and SQIVND (reference sequence). This CDR3 spans 15 amino acids. The CDR3 here is CASSIGRTMNTEAFF. The CDR3 nucleotides read TGTGCCAGTAGTATAGGGAGGACGATGAACACTGAAGCTTTCTTT. Full variable domain (remainder filled in from reference TRBV19 and TRBJ1-1): DGGITQSPKYLFRKEGQNVTLSCEQNLNHDAMYWYRQDPGQGLRLIYYSQIVNDFQKGDIAEGYSVSREKKESFPLTVTSAQKNPTAFYLCASSIGRTMNTEAFFGQGTRLTVV.

The chain combines TRBV14 with TRBJ2-1; the D gene could be TRBD1 or TRBD2 (5 bases each). V lost 4 bases and J lost 1, with 11 bases in between. The CDR3 sequence is 15 residues long. Germline lookup yields CDR1 SGHDN and CDR2 FVKESK. Here the CDR3 DNA reads TGTGCCAGCAGCCTTCCCGGGACGTCCTACAATGAGCAGTTCTTC. It specifies CASSLPGTSYNEQFF.

This clone was recorded only once. This sequence joins TRBV28 and TRBJ1-1; TRBD1 might be the D (5 bases). The germline gives CDR1 MDHEN, CDR2 SYDVKM. V lost 3 bases to trimming and J lost 1 base, with 12 bases between them. CDR3 length: 15 residues. The CDR3 spells CASSFRGGANTEAFF. The CDR3 DNA reads TGTGCCAGCAGTTTTCGGGGAGGGGCGAACACTGAAGCTTTCTTT. Supplemented by reference TRBV28 and TRBJ1-1, the full variable domain reads DVKVTQSSRYLVKRTGEKVFLECVQDMDHENMFWYRQDPGLGLRLIYFSYDVKMKEKGDIPEGYSVSREKKERFSLILESASTNQTSMYLCASSFRGGANTEAFFGQGTRLTVV.

Comments on this clone: A junction boundary mismatches the germline segment, possibly from a read error. The CDR3 DNA reads TGTGCCAGCAGTTACACTCTCGGACAGGACAACGCTTTT. Encoded protein: CASSYTLGQDNAF. The rearrangement links TRBV6-2 or TRBV6-3 to TRBJ1-1; 7 bases are shared with TRBD1. The CDR3 totals 13 residues. Per the germline V gene, CDR1 is MNHEY and CDR2 is SVGEGT.

The rearrangement links TRBV2 to TRBJ1-5; D is undetermined. Trimming stripped 0 bases from V and 13 bases from J, with 7 bases between. CDR1 SNHLY and CDR2 FYNNEI come from the germline V gene. The CDR3 loop spans 11 amino acids. The CDR3 nucleotides read TGTGCCAGCAGTGAAGCCTGGGAGCAGCATTTT. The encoded protein is CASSEAWEQHF.

V gene TRBV28 combines with J gene TRBJ2-4, with TRBD1 as a possible D gene (6 bases). This CDR3 spans 15 amino acids. Germline assignment: CDR1 MDHEN and CDR2 SYDVKM. V was clipped by 5 bases and J by 8 bases, with 19 bases between them. The CDR3 DNA reads as TGTGCCAGCAGTGACCCGGGACAAGCTTATGACATTCAGTACTTC. Protein sequence: CASSDPGQAYDIQYF.

This clone was found a few times. The chain carries TRBV28 and TRBJ2-1; D ambiguous. The CDR3 sequence is 10 residues long. In germline, CDR1 is MDHEN, CDR2 SYDVKM. V shed 7 bases and J shed 9 bases, with 7 bases lying between them. The CDR3: CASKSREQFF. As DNA, the CDR3 is TGTGCCAGCAAGTCGCGTGAGCAGTTCTTC.

The chain recombines TRBV2 with TRBJ1-4; D is ambiguous. Trimming shortened V by 4 bases and J by 3 bases, and 15 bases separated the two germline ends. This CDR3 region has 16 residues. Germline V gene sequence: CDR1 SNHLY, CDR2 FYNNEI. CDR3 residues: CASSVVPLGANEKLFF. The CDR3 bases are TGTGCCAGCAGTGTTGTCCCTCTGGGCGCTAATGAAAAACTGTTTTTT.

This rearrangement joins TRBV11-2 to TRBJ1-2; D is undetermined. Trimming shortened V by 4 bases and J by 8 bases, and 8 bases separated the two germline ends. Per germline, CDR1 SGHAT and CDR2 FQNNGV. The CDR3 totals 11 residues. CDR3 in DNA: TGTGCCAGCAGCTCCTTCCCGGGCTACACCTTC. It yields the protein CASSSFPGYTF.

The chain employs TRBV2 and TRBJ1-1, with D possibly TRBD1 on 5 matching bases. The CDR3 sequence is 14 residues long. CDR1 is SNHLY and CDR2 is FYNNEI in the germline V gene. V was pared by 3 bases and J by 3 bases, with 11 bases between. CDR3 nucleotides: TGTGCCAGCAGTGATTGGGGGAAGGACACTGAAGCTTTCTTT. Translation: CASSDWGKDTEAFF.

V is TRBV6-4 and J is TRBJ1-2, with D perhaps matching TRBD1 (5 bases). This CDR3 is built from 14 residues. With 2 bases removed from V and 4 bases from J, the gap between germline ends came to 11 bases. Germline V gene lookup returns CDR1 MRHNA and CDR2 SNTAGT. The CDR3 sequence is CASSDPRGRYGYTF. As DNA, the CDR3 is TGTGCCAGCAGTGACCCCCGGGGCCGCTATGGCTACACCTTC.

The chain recombines TRBV18 with TRBJ1-4, with D tentatively TRBD1 (6 bases). Germline CDR1 KGHSH, CDR2 LQKENI. V shed 2 bases and J shed 8 bases, with 21 bases lying between them. The CDR3 contains 17 residues. CDR3 residues: CASSPVDIGGLGEKLFF. The CDR3 DNA sequence: TGTGCCAGCTCACCAGTCGATATTGGGGGGCTTGGAGAAAAACTGTTTTTT.

The chain joins TRBV9 to TRBJ1-4; D remains ambiguous. Germline values: CDR1 SGDLS, CDR2 YYNGEE. The CDR3 spans 16 residues. V lost 1 base to trimming and J lost 0 bases, with 10 bases between them. CDR3 in amino acids: CASSVQSFATNEKLFF. The DNA of the CDR3 is TGTGCCAGCAGCGTACAGTCCTTTGCAACTAATGAAAAACTGTTTTTT. Looking up the rest from reference TRBV9 and TRBJ1-4 gives the full variable domain: DSGVTQTPKHLITATGQRVTLRCSPRSGDLSVYWYQQSLDQGLQFLIQYYNGEERAKGNILERFSAQQFPDLHSELNLSSLELGDSALYFCASSVQSFATNEKLFFGSGTQLSVL.